Listed below are T cell receptor beta chains from one sample, sequenced in a study of CD8 T cells in Susac syndrome. TCRdb re-analysed the immunoSEQ multiplex PCR reads in MiXCR, keeping a single row per CDR3 protein. The repertoire holds approximately 140,000 distinct CDR3 sequences, with roughly 80% as singletons. The sample comprised CD8+ T cells from PBMCs. The receptors originated from a human donor with multiple sclerosis. Each CDR3 is given without its conserved first and last residue. Fields, in order: J gene, V gene, CDR3 protein.

TRBJ2-3 TRBV28 ASSLLGQGATDTQY
TRBJ2-2 TRBV5-4 ASSWDRGELF
TRBJ2-1 TRBV2 ASRILGGSYNEQF
TRBJ2-1 TRBV4-3 ASSQGTSANNEQF
TRBJ2-5 TRBV7-9 ASSFVKDRAETQY
TRBJ1-1 TRBV6-5 ASTLSMNTEAF
TRBJ2-3 TRBV5-5 ASSLPSGWGLADTQY
TRBJ1-2 TRBV4-2 ASSQKRTGVHGYT
TRBJ2-3 TRBV27 ASTPPRGAEEDTQY
TRBJ2-7 TRBV7-9 ASSPPAYEQY
TRBJ1-5 TRBV12-3/TRBV12-4 ASSDEDRIQPQH
TRBJ1-2 TRBV3-1 ASSQDLAPNYGYT
TRBJ2-3 TRBV12-3/TRBV12-4 ASRDRGGSDTQY
TRBJ2-3 TRBV6-1 ASSVVASGKDTQY
TRBJ2-3 TRBV3-1 ASSQTRTSGRVETDTQY
TRBJ2-1 TRBV29-1 SVAIGTSVYNEQF
TRBJ2-1 TRBV4-1 ASSEGNNALSNEQF
TRBJ1-5 TRBV19 ASSEISGGNQPQH
TRBJ1-5 TRBV7-9 ASSRTGGIQPQH
TRBJ1-2 TRBV9 AGSVVRGGRGDGYT
TRBJ2-3 TRBV12-3/TRBV12-4 ASSKTSTDTQY
TRBJ2-3 TRBV7-6 ASSRDSSTDTQY
TRBJ2-2 TRBV4-3 ASSQDRPLNTGELF
TRBJ2-5 TRBV5-1 ASSLRGIETQY
TRBJ2-2 TRBV3-1 ASSQGFGTGELF
TRBJ2-1 TRBV19 ASLTPHNEQF
TRBJ2-1 TRBV5-4 ASTWTSPGNEQF
TRBJ2-1 TRBV6-5 ASSYVSGRGSLGNEQF
TRBJ2-1 TRBV27 ASGEAYNEQF
TRBJ2-3 TRBV7-9 ASSSKGGRGSDTQY
TRBJ2-2 TRBV27 ASSLGSSGTGELF
TRBJ2-2 TRBV6-5 ASRTTGELF
TRBJ2-5 TRBV30 AGDGGRETQY
TRBJ2-7 TRBV7-9 ASSFERDDQY
TRBJ2-5 TRBV28 ASSSGGWETQY
TRBJ2-1 TRBV19 ATGTGVYNEQF